These T cell receptor beta chains were read from a single sample in a study of OX40 agonist ivuxolimab in advanced cancers. Sequencing used immunoSEQ multiplex PCR; TCRdb keeps in-frame clones, though not all of them. The repertoire has about 61,000 clones, 92% of them found once; the top ten carry roughly 21%. The material was CD4+ or CD8+ T cells sorted from blood, obtained in a trial of the OX40 agonist ivuxolimab. These receptors were obtained from an adult with an advanced solid tumor such as melanoma, head and neck, liver or kidney cancer. Each CDR3 is given with its conserved first and last residue.

V gene: TRBV27
CDR3 protein: CASSLGAGSSYNEQFF

V gene: TRBV30
CDR3 protein: CAWSLDISGELFF

V gene: TRBV7-2
CDR3 protein: CASSLTPGPASFFGYTF

V gene: TRBV6-1
CDR3 protein: CASSDRRLYYGYTF

V gene: TRBV6-5
CDR3 protein: CASTTGLRETQYF

V gene: TRBV2
CDR3 protein: CAAWDSSTDTQYF

V gene: TRBV13
CDR3 protein: CASSLGDEQYF

V gene: TRBV4-1
CDR3 protein: CASGKNTGELFF

V gene: TRBV4-3
CDR3 protein: CASSPRLGGTGELFF

V gene: TRBV19
CDR3 protein: CASTVTGFTGELFF

V gene: TRBV27
CDR3 protein: CASSSSAGEAYNEQFF

V gene: TRBV7-2
CDR3 protein: CASSPVPDRGSYNEQFF

V gene: TRBV28
CDR3 protein: CASSPLTSVGEQFF

V gene: TRBV2
CDR3 protein: CASSEAGGGVDGYTF

V gene: TRBV4-1
CDR3 protein: CASSQVQGDTEAFF

V gene: TRBV27
CDR3 protein: CASSPLAKNIQYF

V gene: TRBV7-9
CDR3 protein: CASSLGLAGEQYF

V gene: TRBV4-1
CDR3 protein: CASSQSRAPNTEAFF

V gene: TRBV6-5
CDR3 protein: CASSYSVGELTDTQYF

V gene: TRBV11-2
CDR3 protein: CASSPQLDGGGETQYF

V gene: TRBV2
CDR3 protein: CASYPVELTSYEQYF

V gene: TRBV1
CDR3 protein: CTSYNEQFF

V gene: TRBV5-5
CDR3 protein: CASSLGRTNTEAFF

V gene: TRBV7-9
CDR3 protein: CASSFPGGGTDTQYF

V gene: TRBV6-5
CDR3 protein: CASSQTGLPDYTF

V gene: TRBV6-5
CDR3 protein: CASGYNQPQHF

V gene: TRBV2
CDR3 protein: CASSPGHMNTEAFF

V gene: TRBV6-5
CDR3 protein: CASSYGQDSTF

V gene: TRBV4-3
CDR3 protein: CASSQPYSGGRKDEQFF

V gene: TRBV13
CDR3 protein: CASSSRDRLSYEQYF

V gene: TRBV28
CDR3 protein: CASSLTRRSQHF

V gene: TRBV7-3
CDR3 protein: CASSSGRVAGEGGELFF

V gene: TRBV6-5
CDR3 protein: CAARETGANVLTF

V gene: TRBV13
CDR3 protein: CASSLGLKLGVRHEQFF

V gene: TRBV9
CDR3 protein: CASSVGQDYGYTF

V gene: TRBV4-3
CDR3 protein: CASSQALAGELFF

V gene: TRBV5-4
CDR3 protein: CASSFKAGANEQFF

V gene: TRBV10-3
CDR3 protein: CATDPSGANVLTF

V gene: TRBV5-6
CDR3 protein: CASSLAAGGNQPQHF

V gene: TRBV6-1
CDR3 protein: CASSPPRSSTDTQYF

V gene: TRBV28
CDR3 protein: CASSPDRNSGNTIYF

V gene: TRBV29-1
CDR3 protein: CSVEPPHEQFF

V gene: TRBV6-6
CDR3 protein: CASQWLAGEYNEQFF

V gene: TRBV11-3
CDR3 protein: CAGSLELQLDAFF

V gene: TRBV19
CDR3 protein: CASSIVVGASNQPQHF

V gene: TRBV14
CDR3 protein: CASSQVGGIVQGELGYGYTF

V gene: TRBV13
CDR3 protein: CASSPPGGSDTDTQYF

V gene: TRBV7-9
CDR3 protein: CASIGTSGCSYNEQFF

V gene: TRBV29-1
CDR3 protein: CSALWEHGPCESSYNEQFF

V gene: TRBV19
CDR3 protein: CASTGDRATSTDTQYF

V gene: TRBV18
CDR3 protein: CASSPGGTAKITNYGYTF

V gene: TRBV4-1
CDR3 protein: CASSQLEGYTF

V gene: TRBV4-1
CDR3 protein: CASSPRLYNEQFF

V gene: TRBV11-2
CDR3 protein: CASSFQGNYEQYF

V gene: TRBV7-9
CDR3 protein: CASSWGNQPQHF

V gene: TRBV6-7
CDR3 protein: CASSYGDIYNEQFF

V gene: TRBV5-1
CDR3 protein: CASSWDSSTDTQYF